This T cell receptor (beta chain) was identified in a study of technical replicates of blood from several donors. The CDR3 extends over 13 amino acids. After removal of 6 bases from V and 4 bases from J, the junction contained 4 bases not matched to a gene. Germline assignment: CDR1 SNHLY and CDR2 FYNNEI. TCRdb's table, derived via immunoSEQ multiplex PCR, lists solely in-frame clones and lacks some. The sample includes tens of thousands of clones, approximately 94% of them seen just once. The clonotype was recovered from a human donor in good health. The chain combines TRBV2 with TRBJ1-1; 8 bases agree with TRBD1. Sequencing used T cells isolated from PBMCs. In DNA form, the CDR3 reads TGTGCCAGCAGGGACGACAGGGGCACTGAAGCTTTCTTT. The encoded protein is CASRDDRGTEAFF.